The 10 T cell receptor beta chains presented below share a single source sample, sequenced in a study of OX40 agonist ivuxolimab in advanced cancers. The table came from immunoSEQ multiplex PCR; TCRdb's copy has only in-frame clones and leaves some out. The sample records tens of thousands of clones, 88% being singletons. Sequenced material: CD4+ or CD8+ T cells sorted from blood, taken in a trial of the OX40 agonist ivuxolimab. The receptor set was obtained from an adult with an advanced solid tumor such as melanoma, head and neck, liver or kidney cancer.

This clone was seen a few times. J is TRBJ2-3 and V is TRBV5-1; D unresolved. The CDR3 runs 15 residues. Per germline, CDR1 SGHRS and CDR2 YFSETQ. V was clipped by 0 bases and J by 1 base, with 9 bases between them. DNA of the CDR3: TGCGCCAGCAGCTTGGAGGCCCGAGGCACAGATACGCAGTATTTT. Translated: CASSLEARGTDTQYF. Looking up the rest from reference TRBV5-1 and TRBJ2-3 gives the full variable domain: KAGVTQTPRYLIKTRGQQVTLSCSPISGHRSVSWYQQTPGQGLQFLFEYFSETQRNKGNFPGRFSGRQFSNSRSEMNVSTLELGDSALYLCASSLEARGTDTQYFGPGTRLTVL.

The chain links TRBV10-3 to TRBJ2-5; TRBD2 might be the D (5 bases). V shed 4 bases and J shed 5 bases, with 20 bases lying between them. Germline CDR1 and CDR2: ENHRY and SYGVKD. CDR3 size: 16 residues. CDR3 protein: CAISGSSRGEWETQYF. CDR3 nucleotide sequence: TGTGCCATCAGTGGGAGTTCACGGGGAGAGTGGGAGACCCAGTACTTC.

The chain is built from TRBV7-3 and TRBJ2-1, with 9 bases matching TRBD1. Germline loops: CDR1 SGHTA, CDR2 FQGTGA. Germline trimming cut 5 bases from V and 6 bases from J; bases unmatched to any gene: 11. The CDR3 is made up of 16 amino acids. The DNA of the CDR3 is TGTGCCAGCAGCCCAACCGGGGGACAGGGACCCAATGAGCAGTTCTTC. It encodes CASSPTGGQGPNEQFF.

The gene calls are TRBV9 and TRBJ2-2; either TRBD1 or TRBD2 may fit D (6 bases each). Trimming left V 5 bases short and J 8 bases short, with 13 bases between. The CDR3 consists of 13 residues. Per germline, CDR1 SGDLS and CDR2 YYNGEE. This CDR3 reads CASRAGHQGELFF. The CDR3 nucleotides are TGTGCCAGCAGGGCGGGACATCAAGGGGAGCTGTTTTTT.

The chain links TRBV11-3 to TRBJ2-2; D may be TRBD2 (6 bases). The CDR3 totals 15 residues. CDR1 and CDR2 (germline): SGHNT, YENEEA. Trimming took 5 bases from V and 1 from J, leaving 11 bases between them. The CDR3 sequence: CASSQWGGNTGELFF. CDR3 bases: TGTGCCAGCAGCCAGTGGGGAGGGAACACCGGGGAGCTGTTTTTT.

The rearrangement links TRBV7-9 to TRBJ2-2; D unclear. The CDR3 is made up of 15 amino acids. From germline, CDR1 is SEHNR and CDR2 FQNEAQ (reference sequence). Trimming took off 2 bases at V and 4 bases at J, with 11 bases between the two ends. The CDR3 DNA follows: TGTGCCAGCAGCTTAAGTGCAGACCTCACCGGGGAGCTGTTTTTT. Protein: CASSLSADLTGELFF.

V and J are TRBV7-9 and TRBJ1-2; D is unclear. This CDR3 is built from 15 residues. Trimming pared 5 bases from V and 4 bases from J, leaving 17 bases between. Germline CDR1 SEHNR, CDR2 FQNEAQ (reference sequence). The CDR3 DNA is TGTGCCAGCAGCCAAGTTGACACCCGTGGCTATGGCTACACCTTC. It yields the protein CASSQVDTRGYGYTF.

This clone showed up just once. The J gene is TRBJ1-2, the V gene TRBV5-6, with TRBD1 identical over 10 bases. This CDR3 spans 13 amino acids. The germline V gene has CDR1 SGHDT and CDR2 YYEEEE. V gave up 5 bases and J gave up 8 bases; unmatched junction bases: 6. The CDR3 DNA follows: TGTGCCAGCAGGAGGGGACAGGGGAAAGGCTACACCTTC. This translates into CASRRGQGKGYTF.

V and J are TRBV5-1 and TRBJ2-5, with TRBD1 matching 10 bases. The junction had 4 bases not matched to a gene; V was cut back by 3 bases and J by 5 bases. The CDR3 runs 14 residues. From germline, CDR1 is SGHRS and CDR2 YFSETQ. The CDR3 DNA reads as TGCGCCAGCAGCTCCGGGACAGGGGACGAGACCCAGTACTTC. It specifies CASSSGTGDETQYF.

The chain combines TRBV10-3 with TRBJ1-1; the D gene is possibly TRBD1 (6 bases). Germline-derived CDR1 and CDR2 are ENHRY and SYGVKD. The CDR3 sequence is 12 residues long. Trimming removed 6 bases at V and 1 base at J, with 6 bases between. This CDR3 is CAIRGANTEAFF. The CDR3 nucleotides are TGTGCCATCAGGGGGGCGAACACTGAAGCTTTCTTT.